This note documents a single TCR beta chain sequence. Its recognized antigen is unknown. Within one base of it there is no much larger clone, and no base qualities were kept. The sample is drawn from a study of beta chain features in type 1 diabetes (dated by TCRdb to 2017 to 2018). For context, the study as a whole: No differences in mean age, gender distribution, total cell number or subset yield were found between patients and healthy donors. A total of roughly 98,000,000 sorted cells were examined across all samples, and RNA yield correlated strongly with the number of cells per subset. The study compared TCRB repertoires of sorted circulating CD4+ T cell subsets between recently diagnosed type 1 diabetes patients and matched healthy donors. Naive and central memory subsets were obtained from all 30 or so donors, but regulatory and stem cell-like memory subsets were isolated from only 8 patients and 8 healthy donors. Study-level results and caveats: Because cDNA was sequenced instead of genomic DNA, activated cells with high expression could be over-represented, although the groups did not differ in activation or CD3 levels. Shorter templates might have been favored by PCR, but patient and control samples were amplified and corrected together, so both groups would have been affected equally by any skew. Fewer insertions and more nucleotide deletions at VDJ recombination sites were observed in patients with type 1 diabetes, implying thymic rearrangement abnormalities. Only small numbers of individuals were included in the HLA sub-analyses, which left unresolved whether HLA type had any influence on TCRB rearrangement. A moderate but significant shortening of TCRB CDR3 length was observed in type 1 diabetes patients in all four CD4+ subsets. Naive, central memory and regulatory TCRB repertoires appeared to be more alike among patients than among healthy donors.

V ends up 2 bases short and J 3 bases short, with an unmatched junction base count of 11. CDR3 length: 17 amino acids, cysteine to phenylalanine. Only the CDR3 portion is preserved as DNA: 51 bases, with reading frame beginning at the first base. CDR1 SGHRS and CDR2 YFSETQ are derived from the germline V gene. From each donor, a single peripheral blood sample of approximately 0.11 L on average was drawn into heparinised tubes. A BD FACSAria II was used to sort naive, central memory, regulatory and stem cell-like memory CD4+ T cells with a panel that included CD45RO, CCR7, CD25, CD127, CD95 and CD27. A purity above 95% was achieved for all sorted populations. Right away, PBMCs were isolated by Lymphoprep density gradient centrifugation and were stained directly, with no culture step. Samples were stained and sorted in pairs, with one healthy donor and one patient per experiment, so that batch effects were minimized.

The High Capacity cDNA Reverse Transcription Kit was used to reverse transcribe all of the isolated RNA, meaning that expressed TCRB transcripts were what got sequenced. Deep immunoSEQ sequencing was applied to naive, central memory and regulatory T cell samples, giving an average of about 3.4 million total reads per sample. Sorted cells were lysed in RLT buffer, and RNA was extracted using DNase-treated RNeasy Micro or Mini kits according to cell number. Each cell subset was processed separately to prevent cross-contamination, with patient and healthy donor samples processed together. Using the immunoSEQ multiplex PCR, TCRB sequences were amplified from cDNA into 87-bp fragments spanning the CDR3 region. Sequencing of the amplicons was done on the Illumina HiSeq platform. The authors' pipeline ran thus. Synthetic template baselines were used to correct PCR bias computationally, reads within Hamming distance 2 were collapsed together, and singletons that could not be merged were discarded. Reads were aligned against IMGT so that V, D and J genes, CDR3 length and insertions or deletions at six rearrangement sites could be assigned. Within each subset, clonotype counts were normalized to the number of sorted cells before true diversity and Gini coefficients were calculated with the tcR R package. The overlap coefficient, calculated on TCRB nucleotide sequences, was used to measure repertoire sharing. TCRdb obtained this table from immuneACCESS and retained in-frame rearrangements with V and J assigned. These tables miss some clones; where compared with another copy, unresolved V genes account for less than half of the shortfall, and the remainder is unexplained. From that table come the V and J calls and clone size; the DNA was used to work out D and trimming. The sample includes 150,000 to 190,000 clones, with 10% observed a single time. The top ten clones comprise 0.4% to 0.55% of the sample.

The clonotype comes from a man aged 25 to 40 with type 1 diabetes. The rearranged segments are TRBV5-1 and TRBJ2-3, with TRBD2 matching 8 junction bases. Sequencing input: central memory CD4+ T cells from blood. The nucleotide sequence reads as follows: TGCGCCAGCAGCTTTACCATAGCGGGATACGTGACAGATACGCAGTATTTT. Translation gives CASSFTIAGYVTDTQYF.